This T cell receptor (beta chain) came from a study of blood T cell repertoires in COVID-19. Methods used by the authors: It was from reference gene primer amplification that nucleated cell counts were estimated. Profiled with immunoSEQ multiplex PCR; TCRdb holds only in-frame clones, not every one. V and J calls and clone size are those listed in that table; D and trimming were worked out from the DNA. The table lists about 160,000 clones, approximately 84% of them singletons. V dropped 3 bases and J dropped 4; count of bases not matched to a gene: 8. The CDR3 is 15 amino acids. CDR1 and CDR2 (germline): MGHRA, YSYEKL.

This receptor was taken from a woman aged 60-75 years with COVID-19, enrolled during active disease. The chain employs TRBV4-1 and TRBJ1-2; the match to TRBD1 covers 7 bases. Sequenced input: peripheral blood. The CDR3 coding sequence is TGCGCCAGCAGCCAGCCGGGACAGCCTTCCTATGGCTACACCTTC. It specifies CASSQPGQPSYGYTF.